This T cell receptor beta chain was identified in a study of monozygotic twins with inflammatory bowel disease. TCRdb re-called the 5' RACE reads and shows each CDR3 protein once, DNA omitted. The sample has 300,000 to 400,000 distinct CDR3 sequences. Per donor there was one draw, yielding a blood sample of roughly 2.7 ml. Germline V lookup: CDR1 KGHDR, CDR2 SFDVKD. The CDR3 is 13 residues long. The sample taken for sequencing was blood. This clonotype originated in a human donor with ulcerative colitis or Crohn's disease, or a healthy co-twin of an affected twin (not recorded which). The rearrangement uses TRBV24-1 and TRBJ2-2. This CDR3 is CATSDPNTGELFF.